This TCR beta chain originates from a study of CD8+ T cells in alopecia areata. Study at large: Twice daily, treated patients received 5 to 10 mg of oral tofacitinib. Notes on the study in general: Tofacitinib did not eliminate many expanded lesional clones from scalp or blood. The study found higher clonality in lesional than normal scalp, especially in alopecia totalis/universalis.

Treatment reported: oral pan-JAK inhibitor, 5-10 mg twice daily. This clone was detected only a few times. The antigen is not known. cDNA reverse transcribed from extracted RNA served as the sequencing template. Measured with immunoSEQ multiplex PCR; TCRdb has only the in-frame clones, and not every one. The sample gives roughly 200,000 clones, around two fifths of which show up once; roughly 2.8% is in the top ten. The CDR3 is 14 amino acids. Trimming shortened V by 5 bases and J by 2 bases, and 11 bases separated the two germline ends. Germline V lookup: CDR1 SGHTA, CDR2 FQGNSA. The receptor was derived from a human donor with alopecia areata. The chain uses TRBV7-2 and TRBJ2-3; D call uncertain. Sample: CD4+ T cells sorted from blood, taken at approximately week 36, from a patient treated with tofacitinib. The chain's CDR3 is CASSPPWDTDTQYF. The DNA for the CDR3 is TGTGCCAGCAGCCCCCCCTGGGACACAGATACGCAGTATTTT.